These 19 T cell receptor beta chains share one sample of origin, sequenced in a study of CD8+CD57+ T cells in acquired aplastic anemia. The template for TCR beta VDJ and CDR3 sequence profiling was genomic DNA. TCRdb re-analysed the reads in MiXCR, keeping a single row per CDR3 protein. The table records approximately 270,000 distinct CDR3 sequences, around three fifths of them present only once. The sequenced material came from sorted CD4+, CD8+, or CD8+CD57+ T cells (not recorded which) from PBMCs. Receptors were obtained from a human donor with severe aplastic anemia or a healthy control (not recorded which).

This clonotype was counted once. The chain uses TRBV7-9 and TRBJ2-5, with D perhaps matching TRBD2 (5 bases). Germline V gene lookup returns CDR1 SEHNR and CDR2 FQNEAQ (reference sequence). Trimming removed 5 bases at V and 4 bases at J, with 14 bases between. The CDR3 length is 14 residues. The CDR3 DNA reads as TGTGCCAGCAGCGTAGGTAGCGCGGTAGAGACCCAGTACTTC. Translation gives CASSVGSAVETQYF.

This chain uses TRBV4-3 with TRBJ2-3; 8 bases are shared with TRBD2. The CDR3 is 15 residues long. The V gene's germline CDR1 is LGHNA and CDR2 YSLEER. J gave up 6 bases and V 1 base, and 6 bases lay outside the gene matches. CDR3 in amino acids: CASSQVGGGSDTQYF. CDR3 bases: TGCGCCAGCAGCCAAGTCGGGGGGGGGTCCGATACGCAGTATTTT.

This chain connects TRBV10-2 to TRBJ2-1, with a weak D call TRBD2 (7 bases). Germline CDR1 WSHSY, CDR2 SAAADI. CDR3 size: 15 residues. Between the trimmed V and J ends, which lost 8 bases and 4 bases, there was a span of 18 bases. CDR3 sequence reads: CASWPVGGLYNEQFF. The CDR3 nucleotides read TGCGCCAGCTGGCCCGTGGGGGGGCTTTACAATGAGCAGTTCTTC.

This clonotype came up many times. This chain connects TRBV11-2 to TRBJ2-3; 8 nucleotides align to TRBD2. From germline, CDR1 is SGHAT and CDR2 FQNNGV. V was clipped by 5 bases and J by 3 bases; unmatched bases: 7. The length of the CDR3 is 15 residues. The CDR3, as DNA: TGTGCCAGCAGCACGGGGGGGCCGTGGACAGATACGCAGTATTTT. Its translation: CASSTGGPWTDTQYF.

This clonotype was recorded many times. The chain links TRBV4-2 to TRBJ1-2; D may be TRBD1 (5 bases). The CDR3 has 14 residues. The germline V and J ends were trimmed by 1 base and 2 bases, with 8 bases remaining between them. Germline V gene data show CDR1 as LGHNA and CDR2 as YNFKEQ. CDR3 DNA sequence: TGTGCCAGCAGCCAAGGGGGCCGGAACTATGGCTACACCTTC. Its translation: CASSQGGRNYGYTF.

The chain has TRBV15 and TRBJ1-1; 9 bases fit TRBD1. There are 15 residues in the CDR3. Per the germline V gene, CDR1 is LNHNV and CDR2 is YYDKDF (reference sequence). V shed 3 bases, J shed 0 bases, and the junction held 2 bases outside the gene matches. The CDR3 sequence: CATSRDRGLNTEAFF. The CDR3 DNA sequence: TGTGCCACCAGCAGGGACAGGGGATTGAACACTGAAGCTTTCTTT.

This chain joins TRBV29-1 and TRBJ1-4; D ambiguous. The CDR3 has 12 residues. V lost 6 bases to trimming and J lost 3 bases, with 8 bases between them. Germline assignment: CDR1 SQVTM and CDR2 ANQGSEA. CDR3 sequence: CSVLVANEKLFF. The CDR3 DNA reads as TGCAGCGTCCTGGTTGCTAATGAAAAACTGTTTTTT.

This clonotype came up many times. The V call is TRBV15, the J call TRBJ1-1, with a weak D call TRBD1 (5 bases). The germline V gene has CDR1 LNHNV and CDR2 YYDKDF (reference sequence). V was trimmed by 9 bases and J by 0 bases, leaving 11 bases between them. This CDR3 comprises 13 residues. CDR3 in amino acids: CATGPRVNTEAFF. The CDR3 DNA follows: TGTGCCACAGGACCCAGGGTGAACACTGAAGCTTTCTTT.

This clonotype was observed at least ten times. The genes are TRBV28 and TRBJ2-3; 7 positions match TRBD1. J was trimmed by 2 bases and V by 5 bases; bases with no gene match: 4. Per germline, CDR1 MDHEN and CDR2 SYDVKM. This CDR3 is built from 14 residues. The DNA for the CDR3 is TGTGCCAGCAGTCCCGGACAGGACACAGATACGCAGTATTTT. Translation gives CASSPGQDTDTQYF.

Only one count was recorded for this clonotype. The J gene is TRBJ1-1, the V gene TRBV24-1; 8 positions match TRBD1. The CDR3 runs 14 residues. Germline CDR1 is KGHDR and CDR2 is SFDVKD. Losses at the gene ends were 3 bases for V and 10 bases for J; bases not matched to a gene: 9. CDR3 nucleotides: TGTGCCACCAGTGATCGGACAGGGTTTATGGGAGCTTTCTTT. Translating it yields CATSDRTGFMGAFF.

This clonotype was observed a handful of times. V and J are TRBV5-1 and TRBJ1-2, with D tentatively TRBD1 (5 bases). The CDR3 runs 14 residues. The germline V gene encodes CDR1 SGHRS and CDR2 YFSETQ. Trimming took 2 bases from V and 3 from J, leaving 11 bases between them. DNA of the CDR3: TGCGCCAGCAGCTTCGGGGGAGACTACTATGGCTACACCTTC. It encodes CASSFGGDYYGYTF.

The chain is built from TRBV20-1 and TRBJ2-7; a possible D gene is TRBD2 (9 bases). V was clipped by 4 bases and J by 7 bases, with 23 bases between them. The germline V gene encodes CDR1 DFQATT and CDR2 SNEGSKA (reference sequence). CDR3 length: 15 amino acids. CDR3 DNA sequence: TGCAGTGCTACTAGCGGGGACAGGTCATGGGAGGAGCAGTACTTC. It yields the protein CSATSGDRSWEEQYF.

CDR3 in DNA: TGTGCCAGCAGTGAGGGACAGCGGTACGAGCAGTACTTC. This codes for CASSEGQRYEQYF. The chain links TRBV2 to TRBJ2-7; 7 bases fit TRBD1. CDR1 and CDR2 from the germline V gene are SNHLY and FYNNEI. Trimming took 3 bases from V and 4 from J; bases not matched to a gene: 3. This CDR3 is built from 13 residues.

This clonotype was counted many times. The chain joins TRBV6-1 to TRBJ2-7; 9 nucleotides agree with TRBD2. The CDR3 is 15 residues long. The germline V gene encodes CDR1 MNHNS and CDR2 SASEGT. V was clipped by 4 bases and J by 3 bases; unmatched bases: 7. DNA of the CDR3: TGTGCCAGCAGTGCGCCGGAGCGGGGGGACTACGAGCAGTACTTC. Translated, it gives CASSAPERGDYEQYF.

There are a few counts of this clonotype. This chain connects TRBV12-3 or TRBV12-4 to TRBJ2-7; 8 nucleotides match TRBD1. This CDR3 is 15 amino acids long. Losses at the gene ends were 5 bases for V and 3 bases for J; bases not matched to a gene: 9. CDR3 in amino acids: CASSLPGQARYEQYF. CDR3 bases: TGTGCCAGCAGTCTACCGGGACAGGCCCGCTACGAGCAGTACTTC.

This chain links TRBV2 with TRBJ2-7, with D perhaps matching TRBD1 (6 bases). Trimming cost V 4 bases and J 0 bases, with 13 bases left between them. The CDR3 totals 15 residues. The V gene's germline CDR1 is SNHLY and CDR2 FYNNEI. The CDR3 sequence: CASSAGHLISYEQYF. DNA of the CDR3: TGTGCCAGCAGTGCGGGACACCTAATCTCCTACGAGCAGTACTTC.

CDR3 protein: CSARVPVGELFF. Written as DNA, the CDR3 is TGCAGTGCTAGAGTTCCAGTCGGGGAGCTGTTTTTT. V gene TRBV20-1 combines with J gene TRBJ2-2; D gene unclear. Germline CDR1 reads DFQATT; CDR2 reads SNEGSKA (reference sequence). Trimming took off 1 base at V and 7 bases at J, with 7 bases between the two ends. The CDR3 extends over 12 amino acids.

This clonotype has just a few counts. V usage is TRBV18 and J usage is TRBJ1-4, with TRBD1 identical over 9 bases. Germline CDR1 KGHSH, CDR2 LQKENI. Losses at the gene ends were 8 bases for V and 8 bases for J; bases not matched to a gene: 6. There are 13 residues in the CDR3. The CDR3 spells CASADRGHEKLFF. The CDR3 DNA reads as TGTGCCAGCGCGGACAGGGGACACGAAAAACTGTTTTTT.

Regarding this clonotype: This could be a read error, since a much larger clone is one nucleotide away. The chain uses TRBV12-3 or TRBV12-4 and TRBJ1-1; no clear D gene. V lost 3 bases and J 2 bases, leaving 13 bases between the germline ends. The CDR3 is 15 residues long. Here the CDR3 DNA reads TGTGCCAGCAGTTTTAGACCGGGGTTCAACACTGAAGCTTTCTTT. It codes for CASSFRPGFNTEAFF.